The rows below give T cell receptor beta chains drawn from one sample of a study of radiation and T cells in renal cell carcinoma. Sequencing used immunoSEQ multiplex PCR; TCRdb keeps in-frame clones, though not all of them. The sample lists fewer than 200,000 clones; approximately 90% were seen once. The source was blood, collected from a patient whose treatment included radiotherapy and nephrectomy. The receptors were gathered from a woman aged 50 to 60 with renal cell carcinoma. Each CDR3 is given without its conserved first and last residue. A D gene is named only where the DNA matches it firmly.

J gene: TRBJ1-5
V gene: TRBV9
D gene: TRBD1
CDR3 protein: ASSDGQGDQPQH

J gene: TRBJ2-5
V gene: TRBV6-1
D gene: NA
CDR3 protein: ASQASGETQY

J gene: TRBJ1-1
V gene: TRBV6-1
D gene: NA
CDR3 protein: ASSEIVRAF

J gene: TRBJ2-3
V gene: TRBV29-1
D gene: TRBD1
CDR3 protein: SVETGGTDTQY

J gene: TRBJ2-5
V gene: TRBV28
D gene: NA
CDR3 protein: ASRVGGGGRGWETQY

J gene: TRBJ1-2
V gene: TRBV7-2
D gene: NA
CDR3 protein: ASSLRAGANYGYT

J gene: TRBJ1-6
V gene: TRBV14
D gene: TRBD1
CDR3 protein: ASSEQLQGNSPLH

J gene: TRBJ2-3
V gene: TRBV6-6
D gene: NA
CDR3 protein: ASNRAIGGTQY

J gene: TRBJ1-2
V gene: TRBV7-6
D gene: NA
CDR3 protein: ASSMGRNNYGYT

J gene: TRBJ1-4
V gene: TRBV5-6
D gene: NA
CDR3 protein: ASSFLGGDEKLF

J gene: TRBJ2-5
V gene: TRBV2
D gene: TRBD2
CDR3 protein: ASSRLAGGPGETQY

J gene: TRBJ1-2
V gene: TRBV6-6
D gene: TRBD1
CDR3 protein: ASRLDGTAGYT

J gene: TRBJ2-2
V gene: TRBV5-1
D gene: NA
CDR3 protein: ASSLVAGRTGELF

J gene: TRBJ1-4
V gene: TRBV5-4
D gene: TRBD1
CDR3 protein: ASSLAGQGNEKLF

J gene: TRBJ2-1
V gene: TRBV27
D gene: TRBD1
CDR3 protein: ASSPGTGWGNEQF

J gene: TRBJ2-5
V gene: TRBV19
D gene: NA
CDR3 protein: ASNPPGYQETQY

J gene: TRBJ2-7
V gene: TRBV6-6
D gene: TRBD2
CDR3 protein: ASSTGASGRYEQY

J gene: TRBJ1-5
V gene: TRBV19
D gene: NA
CDR3 protein: ASSPREGYSNQPQH

J gene: TRBJ1-2
V gene: TRBV6-1
D gene: NA
CDR3 protein: ASSEGIGNGYT

J gene: TRBJ2-5
V gene: TRBV6-6
D gene: NA
CDR3 protein: ASTKQGGRETQY

J gene: TRBJ2-3
V gene: TRBV2
D gene: TRBD1
CDR3 protein: ASSERGQVVTDTQY

J gene: TRBJ1-2
V gene: TRBV5-1
D gene: NA
CDR3 protein: ASSLVGPGNGYT

J gene: TRBJ1-5
V gene: TRBV13
D gene: NA
CDR3 protein: ASSLWGQPQH

J gene: TRBJ2-7
V gene: TRBV6-6
D gene: NA
CDR3 protein: ASSYRGRGSYEQY

J gene: TRBJ1-1
V gene: TRBV5-1
D gene: NA
CDR3 protein: ASSLITGSSEAF

J gene: TRBJ2-1
V gene: TRBV10-1
D gene: NA
CDR3 protein: ASSEFRPSSYNEQF

J gene: TRBJ2-5
V gene: TRBV5-1
D gene: TRBD1
CDR3 protein: ASRRQGISYETQY

J gene: TRBJ1-1
V gene: TRBV19
D gene: TRBD1
CDR3 protein: ASSSPWDRGKMNTEAF

J gene: TRBJ2-5
V gene: TRBV6-1
D gene: NA
CDR3 protein: ASSGIVALGVQETQY

J gene: TRBJ1-1
V gene: TRBV7-2
D gene: TRBD1
CDR3 protein: ASSFRQGNTEAF

J gene: TRBJ1-1
V gene: TRBV2
D gene: TRBD1
CDR3 protein: ASVPGQGDREAF

J gene: TRBJ2-1
V gene: TRBV6-5
D gene: NA
CDR3 protein: ASSYEGEQF

J gene: TRBJ1-1
V gene: TRBV5-1
D gene: TRBD1
CDR3 protein: ASSSTGGWTEAF

J gene: TRBJ1-2
V gene: TRBV19
D gene: TRBD1
CDR3 protein: ASSPLGTALGYT

J gene: TRBJ1-1
V gene: TRBV4-1
D gene: NA
CDR3 protein: ASSQPGLGLNTEAF

J gene: TRBJ2-2
V gene: TRBV29-1
D gene: NA
CDR3 protein: SVEDSMNTGELF

J gene: TRBJ2-7
V gene: TRBV19
D gene: NA
CDR3 protein: ASSITGITYEQY

J gene: TRBJ2-7
V gene: TRBV6-5
D gene: NA
CDR3 protein: ASSGRERGEQY

J gene: TRBJ2-7
V gene: TRBV7-9
D gene: NA
CDR3 protein: ASSFLGGAASYEQY

J gene: TRBJ1-1
V gene: TRBV7-9
D gene: NA
CDR3 protein: ASSTGAPTSSEAF

J gene: TRBJ2-7
V gene: TRBV19
D gene: NA
CDR3 protein: ATSTGRIGYEQY

J gene: TRBJ2-3
V gene: TRBV7-9
D gene: NA
CDR3 protein: ASNQAGRGPGDTQY

J gene: TRBJ2-5
V gene: TRBV19
D gene: NA
CDR3 protein: ASSIGPLPQETQY

J gene: TRBJ1-1
V gene: TRBV5-6
D gene: NA
CDR3 protein: ASSLGRILGPEAF

J gene: TRBJ1-2
V gene: TRBV19
D gene: TRBD1
CDR3 protein: ASSSLGGQGVGGYT

J gene: TRBJ2-1
V gene: TRBV7-9
D gene: NA
CDR3 protein: ASIEMAYNEQF

J gene: TRBJ1-6
V gene: TRBV18
D gene: NA
CDR3 protein: ASSPGPWESPLH

J gene: TRBJ1-2
V gene: TRBV19
D gene: TRBD1
CDR3 protein: ASSTPDRGNYGYT

J gene: TRBJ2-7
V gene: TRBV6-6
D gene: NA
CDR3 protein: ASSSIYSYEQY

J gene: TRBJ1-2
V gene: TRBV28
D gene: NA
CDR3 protein: ASRVREGRGYT

J gene: TRBJ1-2
V gene: TRBV9
D gene: NA
CDR3 protein: ASSETGIYGYT

J gene: TRBJ2-3
V gene: TRBV6-1
D gene: NA
CDR3 protein: ASSESGYSSTDTQY

J gene: TRBJ1-2
V gene: TRBV7-9
D gene: TRBD1
CDR3 protein: ASSSIKVGTGGRNYGYT

J gene: TRBJ2-1
V gene: TRBV19
D gene: TRBD1
CDR3 protein: ASSTGTDDYNEQF

J gene: TRBJ2-1
V gene: TRBV6-1
D gene: NA
CDR3 protein: ASRTSTRSNEQF